This T cell receptor (beta chain) is drawn from a study of cytomegalovirus exposure and HLA in healthy donors (dated by TCRdb to 2016 to 2017). As for the study more broadly: An earlier analysis of about 560 of the donors reported about 280 Gb of sequence data and 95 million to 140 million unique TCR beta sequences obtained from around 190 million T cells. Because of strong linkage in the cohort, roughly five DR-DQ haplotypes were treated as single units for association and clustering. In a later genetic analysis, genome-wide SNP genotypes for about three fifths of the roughly 670 donors were used, and that subset was treated as a discovery cohort. Typing coverage differed by locus: A, B, C, DRB1 and DQB1 were typed in roughly 629-630 donors, DQA1 in about 560, DPA1 in some 600, and DPB1 in just under 480. The study combined high-throughput TCR immunosequencing, statistical association of individual TCRs with disease status, and machine learning to predict cytomegalovirus infection status. The study was designed to test whether signatures of past pathogen exposure could be identified by cataloging public T cell receptors. Along with the roughly 670-subject first cohort, a separate validation cohort of over a hundred different subjects was used. An early release that covered approximately 600 HLA-typed donors contained approximately 300 gigabases of sequencing data and 70 million to 100 million unique TCR sequences. Class I and class II HLA loci were covered by the typing at four-digit resolution. Using immunosequencing, the study profiled T cell repertoires from about 650 subjects and related those repertoires to cytomegalovirus serostatus. To study patterns of TCR occurrence, a later analysis re-analyzed previously published TCR beta repertoires from 650 to 750 donors and added high-resolution HLA genotyping. An earlier analysis of 587 of the donors used high-throughput TCR beta sequencing to judge whether each TCR beta V gene segment behaved as functional or pseudogenic. All discovery cohort repertoires had been generated using a single sequencing platform. Rather than drawing on any new phenotypic data, the later analysis identified candidate immune exposures from TCR beta sequences and the way those sequences occurred across donors. Among the roughly 400 genotyped donors, approximately 77% belonged to the genetic ancestry cluster associated with self-reported Caucasian donors. Alongside the repertoire data, information on donor age, sex, ethnicity and CMV serostatus was compiled. Across around 400 genotyped donors of the cohort, an average of 235,054 unique TCR beta nucleotide sequences per donor were sequenced, and 15% to 20% of those sequences were non-productive.

The library was obtained by the immunoSEQ multiplex PCR assay. For the multiplex PCR, a mixture combining 60 forward primers for TCR Vbeta segments and 13 reverse primers for TCR Jbeta segments was used. Amplification of the CDR3 region of rearranged TCR beta genes was performed with a multiplex PCR assay on genomic DNA. The amplified TCR beta libraries were sequenced on the Illumina HiSeq System as 87-base-pair reads. In the paper's pipeline: In a later analysis, about 80 million unique TCR beta chains were counted across the approximately 640 repertoires, and roughly 10 million of these chains were shared by at least two donors. To remove PCR and sequencing errors, raw reads were error-corrected and collapsed into unique sequences using a nearest-neighbor algorithm that merged closely related sequences. V, D and J gene segments were assigned by aligning CDR3 sequences to IMGT reference sequences. For a sequence to be retained, a match of at least six nucleotides to both a V gene segment and a J gene segment was required. A rearrangement was called productive if the CDR3 had no stop codons and remained in frame with V and J, and every other rearrangement was called non-productive. CDR3 was defined according to IMGT convention as the region running from the second conserved V-encoded cysteine to the conserved J-encoded phenylalanine. In an earlier analysis of approximately 500 of the donors, sequences lacking an unambiguous match to a single V gene segment were excluded. In an earlier analysis of about 590 of the donors, a V segment was called functional when productive rearrangements were above 56.7%, and segregating when the standard deviation between donors exceeded 5%. A statistical classification framework was built to diagnose cytomegalovirus status from the catalog of TCR beta chain sequences. A later analysis assigned V and J genes by comparing TCR nucleotide sequences with IMGT/GENE-DB human TR gene sequences. In a later analysis, CDR3 sequences and most-parsimonious VDJ recombination scenarios were assigned using the TCRdist pipeline. In a later analysis, each TCR beta chain was defined by its CDR3 amino acid sequence together with its V-gene family, and reads without a unique V-gene family were excluded. As a way to deal with suspected cross-contamination and a sequencing artifact, a later analysis dropped over 550 nucleotide sequences that were highly shared and had low generation probability. A later analysis calculated a clonal expansion index for each public chain from normalized within-repertoire ranks of inferred template counts. A later analysis computed generation probabilities with a VDJ recombination model fitted to out-of-frame rearrangements, and checked the results against IGoR. In a later analysis, hypergeometric tests were used to score TCR-TCR, TCR-HLA and TCR-CMV co-occurrence, with a repertoire-size bias correction applied to TCR pairs. A later analysis estimated false discovery rates by permuting HLA or CMV assignments 20 times. A later analysis grouped co-occurring TCRs with DBSCAN, adding TCRdist sequence similarity when clustering within HLA-allele-positive subsets. For co-occurrence clustering, repertoires with fewer than 30,000 or more than 120,000 public chains were excluded, along with five repertoires with anomalous nucleotide sharing. TCRdb holds this immuneACCESS table with in-frame rearrangements only. Some clones are missing; in checked studies, unresolved V genes explain under half, and the rest has no known cause. From that table come the V and J calls and clone size; the DNA was used to work out D and trimming. Present in this sample are 150,000 to 200,000 clones, approximately 65% of which were seen just once. The top ten hold around 3% of the sample.

The cohort comprised 710 or so healthy bone marrow donors. All cohort members were sampled while nominally healthy, although unrecorded immune exposures were likely present. The donor was CMV seronegative and was included in the group of about 350 seronegative cohort members. A peripheral blood sample was collected from each donor, and TCR beta sequencing was performed on peripheral blood mononuclear cells. Genomic DNA extraction from the blood cell samples was performed with the Qiagen DNeasy Blood Extraction Kit. As encoded in the germline V gene (reference sequence), CDR1 is PRHDT while CDR2 is FYEKMQ. Between the V and J ends, shortened by 3 bases and 7 bases respectively, the junction contains 15 bases. The CDR3 goes from the cysteine to the phenylalanine over 14 residues. Only the CDR3 part of the read is kept: 42 bases, read in frame from the first base. About this clone: Which antigen it targets is not known. The record has no base qualities; no much larger clone is one base away.

The research as a whole found: Presence/absence analyses assumed roughly uniform sequencing depth across donors, an assumption that may not hold. A later analysis associated 16,951 TCR beta sequences with specific HLA alleles at a false discovery rate of 0.05. Because HLA typing was unavailable for some donors at each locus, only the typed subset was used in association tests. V-gene and J-gene trimming of TCR beta chains was associated with a missense DCLRE1C variant in a later genetic analysis, and the association was replicated in an independent cohort. When HLA alleles, especially DR and DQ, strongly co-occurred, TCR associations were difficult to assign to individual alleles. Broadly in line with IMGT annotations, most TCR beta V segments showed up in productive rearrangements about 87% or about 30% of the time in an earlier analysis of a few hundred of the donors. A later analysis found that TCR association rates varied across HLA loci, with DRB1 alleles showing the most associated TCRs and HLA-C alleles the fewest. In a later analysis, several top co-occurrence clusters were reported to appear linked to parvovirus B19, influenza, CMV and Epstein-Barr virus. A few of the identified cytomegalovirus-associated TCR beta chains were confirmed in vitro to be specific for cytomegalovirus antigens. Some IMGT-functional V segments, including TRBV6-2 and TRBV6-3, could not be distinguished by the 87-base-pair reads and were therefore excluded. A further reported finding was that TCR beta sequences accurately predicted the HLA-A and HLA-B alleles for most subjects in the first cohort. The authors suggested that the approach could potentially be extended to other disease states and immunological phenotypes. Compared with the roughly 670-donor mean, donors in an Asian-associated ancestry cluster had fewer N-insertions in productive TCRs, according to a later genetic analysis. Linkage disequilibrium might explain the correlated functional status among segregating V segments, but an unknown experimental factor could not be ruled out. Over 15 rarely observed V segments, including chromosome 9 orphons, were excluded from the earlier analysis of about 600 of the donors because counts were too low. Across donors, most TCR sequences were observed very rarely, whereas some public TCRs were present in many individuals. According to a later analysis, most CMV-associated TCR beta chains appeared to be HLA-restricted, and the HLA associations seemed to be driven largely by CMV exposure. In a later analysis, HLA-associated TCR beta chains were found to be more clonally expanded and to have lower generation probabilities than equally common non-associated chains. A cluster of highly shared sequence variants was judged likely to be a technical artifact of the sequencing pipeline. The classifier was reported to diagnose cytomegalovirus status with high specificity and sensitivity in both the original cohort and the validation cohort. In this cohort, only TCR beta chains were sequenced, and detectable features were limited by the absence of alpha or paired-chain data. In the study, some 160 TCR beta chains were listed as associated with cytomegalovirus. CMV serostatus was the only immune exposure information available for the cohort.

The TCR was taken from a man between 40 and 49 years old in good health and CMV-seronegative. Sequences were obtained from PBMCs. The chain is assembled from TRBV13 and TRBJ1-2; tentative D gene TRBD1, with 6 bases matching. The CDR3 reads as follows: CASSLGRGASGYTF. The bases read TGTGCCAGCAGCTTGGGGAGGGGGGCGTCTGGCTACACCTTC.